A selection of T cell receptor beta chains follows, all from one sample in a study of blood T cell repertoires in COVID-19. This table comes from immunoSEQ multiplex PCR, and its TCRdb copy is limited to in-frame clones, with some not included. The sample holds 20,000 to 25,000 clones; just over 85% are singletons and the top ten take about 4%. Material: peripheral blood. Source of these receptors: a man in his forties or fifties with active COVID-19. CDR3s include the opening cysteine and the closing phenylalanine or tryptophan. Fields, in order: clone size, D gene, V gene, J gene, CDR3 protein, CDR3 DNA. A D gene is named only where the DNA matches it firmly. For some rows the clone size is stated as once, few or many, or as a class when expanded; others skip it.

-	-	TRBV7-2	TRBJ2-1	CASSLGLNNEQFF	TGTGCCAGCAGCCTAGGACTGAACAATGAGCAGTTCTTC
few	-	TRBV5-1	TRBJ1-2	CASSLDQGSTGYTF	TGCGCCAGCAGCTTGGATCAGGGTAGTACCGGCTACACCTTC
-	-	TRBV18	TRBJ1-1	CASSPINLNPQGFF	TGTGCCAGCTCACCAATAAATTTAAACCCTCAGGGTTTCTTT
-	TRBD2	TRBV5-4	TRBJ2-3	CASSLEGGVVGGGDTQYF	TGTGCCAGCAGCTTGGAGGGTGGAGTGGTCGGGGGGGGAGATACGCAGTATTTT
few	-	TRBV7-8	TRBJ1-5	CASSFSGRGFNSNQPQHF	TGTGCCAGCAGCTTTTCGGGGAGGGGTTTTAATAGCAATCAGCCCCAGCATTTT
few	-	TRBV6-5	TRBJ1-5	CASRDPGIQDQPQHF	TGTGCCAGCAGAGACCCGGGAATCCAGGATCAGCCCCAGCATTTT
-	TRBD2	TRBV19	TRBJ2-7	CASSRTSGAYEQYF	TGTGCCAGTAGCCGGACTAGCGGTGCCTACGAGCAGTACTTC
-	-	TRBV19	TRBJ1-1	CASSIVGAHEAFF	TGTGCCAGTAGTATAGTTGGGGCCCACGAAGCTTTCTTT
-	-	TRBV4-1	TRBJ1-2	CASSQYPVTYGYTF	TGCGCCAGCAGCCAATACCCAGTAACCTATGGCTACACCTTC
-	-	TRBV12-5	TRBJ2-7	CASGFLARSDYEQYF	TGTGCTAGTGGTTTCCTAGCTCGATCCGACTACGAGCAGTACTTC
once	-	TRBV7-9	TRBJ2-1	CASSFGSSYNEQFF	TGTGCCAGCAGCTTCGGGTCCTCCTACAATGAGCAGTTCTTC
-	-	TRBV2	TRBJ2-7	CASSPLGASYHEQYF	TGTGCCAGCAGTCCCCTGGGGGCCAGTTACCACGAGCAGTACTTC
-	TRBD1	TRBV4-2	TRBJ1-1	CASSQDQDRGAFF	TGTGCCAGCAGCCAAGATCAGGACAGGGGAGCTTTCTTT
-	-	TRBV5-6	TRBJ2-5	CASSLIGTKKETQYF	TGTGCCAGCAGCTTGATTGGGACAAAGAAAGAGACCCAGTACTTC
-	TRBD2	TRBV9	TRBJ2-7	CASSVEASGVHEQYF	TGTGCCAGCAGCGTAGAGGCTAGCGGGGTCCACGAGCAGTACTTC
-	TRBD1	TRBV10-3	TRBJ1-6	CASRDRERPLHF	TGTGCCAGTCGGGACAGGGAAAGGCCCCTCCACTTT
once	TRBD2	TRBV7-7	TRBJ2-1	CASSPGLAGGLVGNEQFF	TGTGCCAGCAGCCCAGGACTAGCGGGGGGACTGGTGGGCAATGAGCAGTTCTTC
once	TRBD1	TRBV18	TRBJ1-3	CASVDRAFSGNTIYF	TGTGCCAGTGTGGACAGGGCCTTCTCTGGAAACACCATATATTTT
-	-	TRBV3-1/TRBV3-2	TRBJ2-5	CASSQDWGLETQYF	TGTGCCAGCAGCCAAGATTGGGGGCTGGAGACCCAGTACTTC
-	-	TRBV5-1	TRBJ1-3	CASSLAGTGNTIYF	TGCGCCAGCAGCTTGGCAGGGACAGGAAACACCATATATTTT
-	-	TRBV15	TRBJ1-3	CATSRDPWASGNTIYF	TGTGCCACCAGCAGAGATCCATGGGCGTCAGGAAACACCATATATTTT
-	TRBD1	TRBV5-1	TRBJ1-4	CASSKWGQGNEKLFF	TGCGCCAGCAGCAAATGGGGACAGGGTAACGAAAAACTGTTTTTT
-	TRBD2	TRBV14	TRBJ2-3	CASSPWTSGFTDTQYF	TGTGCCAGCAGCCCATGGACTAGCGGGTTCACAGATACGCAGTATTTT
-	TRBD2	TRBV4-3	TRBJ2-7	CASSQGVASGLGEQYF	TGCGCCAGCAGCCAAGGGGTGGCTAGCGGGTTAGGGGAGCAGTACTTC
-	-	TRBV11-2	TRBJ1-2	CASSLEGVSYGYTF	TGTGCCAGCAGCTTAGAAGGGGTCAGCTATGGCTACACCTTC
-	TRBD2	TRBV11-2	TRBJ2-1	CASSLPSGGHYNEQFF	TGTGCCAGCAGCTTACCTAGCGGGGGCCACTACAATGAGCAGTTCTTC
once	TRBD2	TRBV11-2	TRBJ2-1	CASRRRGGARNEQFF	TGTGCCAGCAGGCGTCGCGGGGGGGCGCGGAATGAGCAGTTCTTC
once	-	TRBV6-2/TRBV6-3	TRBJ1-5	CASSLRIGQPQHF	TGTGCCAGCAGTTTGAGGATCGGTCAGCCCCAGCATTTT
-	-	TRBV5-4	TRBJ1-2	CASSLDRSDGYTF	TGTGCCAGCAGCTTGGACAGGTCGGATGGCTACACCTTC
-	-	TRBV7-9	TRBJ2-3	CASSLRGSTDTQYF	TGTGCCAGCAGCTTACGGGGGAGCACAGATACGCAGTATTTT
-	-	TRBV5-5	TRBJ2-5	CASGTGGLYQETQYF	TGTGCCAGCGGGACCGGGGGACTGTACCAAGAGACCCAGTACTTC
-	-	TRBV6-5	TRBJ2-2	CASSYVRTNTGELFF	TGTGCCAGCAGTTACGTCAGGACGAACACCGGGGAGCTGTTTTTT
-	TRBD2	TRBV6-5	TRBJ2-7	CASSFQLAGGLNEQYF	TGTGCCAGCAGTTTTCAACTAGCGGGGGGCCTAAACGAGCAGTACTTC
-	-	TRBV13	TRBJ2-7	CASSLGGIGYEQYF	TGTGCCAGCAGCTTAGGCGGTATCGGTTACGAGCAGTACTTC
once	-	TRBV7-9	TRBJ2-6	CASSLSLSGANVLTF	TGTGCCAGCAGCTTATCCCTGTCTGGGGCCAACGTCCTGACTTTC
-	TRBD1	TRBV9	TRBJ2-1	CASSETGGNEQFF	TGTGCCAGCAGCGAGACAGGGGGCAATGAGCAGTTCTTC
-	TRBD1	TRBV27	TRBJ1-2	CASSKQGHYGYTF	TGTGCCAGCAGTAAACAGGGGCACTATGGCTACACCTTC
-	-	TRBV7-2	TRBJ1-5	CASSSRPGRNQPQHF	TGTGCCAGCAGCTCGCGTCCAGGGCGCAATCAGCCCCAGCATTTT
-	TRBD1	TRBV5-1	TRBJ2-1	CASSGGQGVIDEQFF	TGCGCCAGCAGCGGGGGACAGGGAGTGATCGATGAGCAGTTCTTC
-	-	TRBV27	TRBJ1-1	CASRAGVSTEAFF	TGTGCCAGCAGAGCAGGGGTGAGCACTGAAGCTTTCTTT
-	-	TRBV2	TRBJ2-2	CASKTDSDTGELFF	TGTGCCAGCAAGACTGACTCGGACACCGGGGAGCTGTTTTTT
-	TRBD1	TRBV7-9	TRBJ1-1	CASSADRASTEAFF	TGTGCCAGCAGCGCCGACAGGGCCAGCACTGAAGCTTTCTTT
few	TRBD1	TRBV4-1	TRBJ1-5	CASSQERYRGLNQPQHF	TGCGCCAGCAGCCAAGAAAGGTACAGGGGACTTAATCAGCCCCAGCATTTT
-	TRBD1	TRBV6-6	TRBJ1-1	CASSSTGAGNTEAFF	TGTGCCAGCAGTTCTACAGGGGCGGGGAACACTGAAGCTTTCTTT
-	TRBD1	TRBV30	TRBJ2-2	CAWSAGQGRAGELFF	TGTGCCTGGAGTGCGGGACAGGGTCGCGCCGGGGAGCTGTTTTTT
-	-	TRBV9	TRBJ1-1	CASSAGWGMNTEAFF	TGTGCCAGCAGCGCAGGGTGGGGTATGAACACTGAAGCTTTCTTT
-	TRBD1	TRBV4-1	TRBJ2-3	CASSQPRRQGGGSDTQYF	TGCGCCAGCAGCCAACCAAGACGACAGGGGGGTGGCTCAGATACGCAGTATTTT
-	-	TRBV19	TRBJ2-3	CASSPQPGHITDTQYF	TGTGCCAGTAGTCCACAACCGGGACATATCACAGATACGCAGTATTTT
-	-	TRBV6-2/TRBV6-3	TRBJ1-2	CASSYGTIGGYTF	TGTGCCAGCAGTTACGGGACAATTGGGGGCTACACCTTC
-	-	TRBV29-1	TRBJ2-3	CSVAASVTDTQYF	TGCAGCGTTGCTGCTAGCGTCACAGATACGCAGTATTTT
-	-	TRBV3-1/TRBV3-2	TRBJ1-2	CASSPRGSNGYTF	TGTGCCAGCAGCCCCCGAGGGTCCAATGGCTACACCTTC
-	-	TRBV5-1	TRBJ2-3	CASSTPQTDTQYF	TGCGCCAGCAGCACCCCACAGACAGATACGCAGTATTTT
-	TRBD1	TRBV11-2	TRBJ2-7	CASSGTGALSYEQYF	TGTGCCAGCAGCGGGACAGGGGCCCTAAGTTACGAGCAGTACTTC
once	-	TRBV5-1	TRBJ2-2	CASSSLRGAGELFF	TGCGCCAGCAGCTCCCTCAGGGGCGCCGGGGAGCTGTTTTTT